These T cell receptor beta chains were read from a single sample in a study of T cells in Graves' hyperthyroidism and ophthalmopathy. TCRdb reprocessed the multiplex PCR reads with MiXCR, giving one entry per CDR3 protein. The data show approximately 320,000 distinct CDR3 sequences, approximately 17% seen once. The sequencing sample was made of blood. Every receptor here comes from a man under 40 with Graves' hyperthyroidism. CDR3s include the opening cysteine and the closing phenylalanine or tryptophan. A D gene is named only where the DNA matches it firmly. Size is omitted from some rows. Given values are once, few, many or a class for expanded clones.

V gene: TRBV6-1; J gene: TRBJ2-7; clone size: few; D gene: -; CDR3 protein: CASREIPSSSYEQYF; CDR3 DNA: TGTGCCAGCAGGGAAATCCCTAGTTCCTCCTACGAGCAGTACTTC
V gene: TRBV2; J gene: TRBJ1-1; clone size: many; D gene: -; CDR3 protein: CASMWGLKAFF; CDR3 DNA: TGTGCCAGCATGTGGGGGCTAAAAGCTTTCTTT
V gene: TRBV30; J gene: TRBJ2-6; clone size: few; D gene: -; CDR3 protein: CAHLGSGANVLTF; CDR3 DNA: TGTGCTCACCTTGGATCTGGGGCCAACGTCCTGACTTTC
V gene: TRBV19; J gene: TRBJ1-1; clone size: few; D gene: TRBD1; CDR3 protein: CASTVTGTMNTEAFF; CDR3 DNA: TGTGCCAGTACCGTGACAGGGACCATGAACACTGAAGCTTTCTTT
V gene: TRBV5-1; J gene: TRBJ2-5; clone size: many; D gene: -; CDR3 protein: CASSLTLGAGNGETQYF; CDR3 DNA: TGCGCCAGCAGCTTGACTTTGGGGGCCGGGAACGGAGAGACCCAGTACTTC
V gene: TRBV30; J gene: TRBJ1-3; clone size: many; D gene: -; CDR3 protein: CAWSSGQPGNTIYF; CDR3 DNA: TGTGCCTGGAGTTCTGGGCAGCCGGGAAACACCATATATTTT
V gene: TRBV12-3/TRBV12-4; J gene: TRBJ1-2; clone size: many; D gene: -; CDR3 protein: CASSLFWGDGYTF; CDR3 DNA: TGTGCCAGCAGTTTATTCTGGGGCGATGGCTACACCTTC
V gene: TRBV4-1; J gene: TRBJ2-7; clone size: -; D gene: TRBD1; CDR3 protein: CASSQGLAGGSYEQSF; CDR3 DNA: TGCGCCAGCAGCCAAGGTCTTGCAGGGGGCTCCTACGAGCAGTCCTTC
V gene: TRBV2; J gene: TRBJ2-7; clone size: -; D gene: -; CDR3 protein: CASSVREISSYEQYF; CDR3 DNA: TGTGCCAGCAGTGTAAGGGAAATAAGCTCCTACGAGCAGTACTTC
V gene: TRBV12-3/TRBV12-4; J gene: TRBJ2-3; clone size: many; D gene: -; CDR3 protein: CASSFGPTGHPWYF; CDR3 DNA: TGTGCCAGCAGTTTTGGACCCACGGGACATCCTTGGTATTTT
V gene: TRBV7-9; J gene: TRBJ2-3; clone size: -; D gene: TRBD2; CDR3 protein: CASSLEAGGPADTQYF; CDR3 DNA: TGTGCCAGCAGCTTAGAAGCGGGAGGGCCCGCAGATACGCAGTATTTT
V gene: TRBV28; J gene: TRBJ2-7; clone size: -; D gene: TRBD2; CDR3 protein: CASSLTSGGQSYEQYF; CDR3 DNA: TGTGCCAGCAGTTTGACTAGCGGGGGCCAATCCTACGAGCAGTACTTC
V gene: TRBV12-3/TRBV12-4; J gene: TRBJ2-1; clone size: many; D gene: TRBD1; CDR3 protein: CASSATGQGTNEQFF; CDR3 DNA: TGTGCCAGCAGTGCTACGGGACAGGGGACGAATGAGCAGTTCTTC
V gene: TRBV14; J gene: TRBJ2-7; clone size: many; D gene: TRBD1; CDR3 protein: CASRNLGPQGAGSYEQYF; CDR3 DNA: TGTGCCAGCCGAAACCTTGGGCCCCAGGGGGCCGGATCCTACGAGCAGTACTTC
V gene: TRBV2; J gene: TRBJ2-1; clone size: -; D gene: TRBD2; CDR3 protein: CASSRSRLAGPSSYNEQFF; CDR3 DNA: TGTGCCAGCAGTCGGAGTCGGCTAGCGGGGCCCAGCTCCTACAATGAGCAGTTCTTC
V gene: TRBV27; J gene: TRBJ2-7; clone size: few; D gene: -; CDR3 protein: CASSPPGRPYEQYF; CDR3 DNA: TGTGCCAGCAGTCCCCCGGGGCGTCCCTACGAGCAGTACTTC
V gene: TRBV30; J gene: TRBJ2-2; clone size: many; D gene: -; CDR3 protein: CAWSVDGYTGTGELFF; CDR3 DNA: TGTGCCTGGAGTGTGGACGGATATACCGGTACCGGGGAGCTGTTTTTT
V gene: TRBV6-1; J gene: TRBJ2-7; clone size: many; D gene: TRBD1; CDR3 protein: CASSEDPRDRGTYEQYF; CDR3 DNA: TGTGCCAGCAGTGAAGACCCCCGGGACAGGGGAACCTACGAGCAGTACTTC
V gene: TRBV3-1; J gene: TRBJ2-3; clone size: many; D gene: TRBD2; CDR3 protein: CASSQVTSGRALGTDTQYF; CDR3 DNA: TGTGCCAGCAGCCAAGTCACTAGCGGGAGGGCCCTCGGCACAGATACGCAGTATTTT
V gene: TRBV12-3/TRBV12-4; J gene: TRBJ1-2; clone size: many; D gene: -; CDR3 protein: CASSFMTAGNYGYTF; CDR3 DNA: TGTGCCAGCAGTTTCATGACCGCAGGGAACTATGGCTACACCTTC
V gene: TRBV7-3; J gene: TRBJ2-5; clone size: many; D gene: -; CDR3 protein: CASSLTPARQELLLSRETQYF; CDR3 DNA: TGTGCCAGCAGCTTAACGCCGGCGCGACAGGAACTTCTCCTCAGCCGAGAGACCCAGTACTTC
V gene: TRBV20-1; J gene: TRBJ2-1; clone size: -; D gene: TRBD1; CDR3 protein: CSARNQGTGVGLDEQFF; CDR3 DNA: TGCAGTGCTAGGAACCAAGGGACAGGGGTTGGACTAGACGAGCAGTTCTTC
V gene: TRBV20-1; J gene: TRBJ2-5; clone size: many; D gene: -; CDR3 protein: CSAGTRDVETQYF; CDR3 DNA: TGCAGTGCTGGAACCCGGGACGTAGAGACCCAGTACTTC
V gene: TRBV3-1; J gene: TRBJ2-2; clone size: few; D gene: -; CDR3 protein: CAGSPVVDGGELFF; CDR3 DNA: TGTGCCGGCAGCCCAGTAGTCGACGGAGGGGAGCTGTTTTTT
V gene: TRBV10-2; J gene: TRBJ2-2; clone size: -; D gene: -; CDR3 protein: CASRMGLHTGELFF; CDR3 DNA: TGCGCCAGCCGTATGGGACTTCACACCGGGGAGCTGTTTTTT
V gene: TRBV9; J gene: TRBJ2-2; clone size: many; D gene: TRBD2; CDR3 protein: CASSVPAGDTGELFF; CDR3 DNA: TGTGCCAGCAGCGTCCCAGCGGGGGACACCGGGGAGCTGTTTTTT
V gene: TRBV20-1; J gene: TRBJ1-1; clone size: few; D gene: -; CDR3 protein: CSALTSTTEAFF; CDR3 DNA: TGCAGTGCTCTTACCTCCACTACTGAAGCTTTCTTT
V gene: TRBV30; J gene: TRBJ2-1; clone size: -; D gene: -; CDR3 protein: CAWEEREWNEQFF; CDR3 DNA: TGTGCCTGGGAGGAGAGGGAGTGGAATGAGCAGTTCTTC
V gene: TRBV6-1; J gene: TRBJ1-1; clone size: few; D gene: TRBD1; CDR3 protein: CASNRDRGFEAFF; CDR3 DNA: TGTGCCAGCAACCGGGACAGGGGTTTTGAAGCTTTCTTT
V gene: TRBV12-3/TRBV12-4; J gene: TRBJ2-7; clone size: many; D gene: TRBD2; CDR3 protein: CASGGTRDYLLEQYF; CDR3 DNA: TGTGCCAGCGGAGGAACCCGGGACTACCTTCTGGAGCAGTACTTC
V gene: TRBV12-3/TRBV12-4; J gene: TRBJ2-1; clone size: many; D gene: -; CDR3 protein: CASSLIGTARSYNEQFF; CDR3 DNA: TGTGCCAGCAGTTTAATAGGGACCGCTAGGTCCTACAATGAGCAGTTCTTC
V gene: TRBV20-1; J gene: TRBJ2-1; clone size: -; D gene: -; CDR3 protein: CSAQGSKSYNEQFF; CDR3 DNA: TGCAGTGCTCAGGGGAGTAAATCCTACAATGAGCAGTTCTTC
V gene: TRBV9; J gene: TRBJ1-4; clone size: few; D gene: -; CDR3 protein: CASSAWGQPNEKLFF; CDR3 DNA: TGTGCCAGCAGTGCTTGGGGGCAGCCTAATGAAAAACTGTTTTTT
V gene: TRBV2; J gene: TRBJ1-2; clone size: many; D gene: -; CDR3 protein: CASRARRVNSHGYTF; CDR3 DNA: TGTGCCAGCAGGGCTCGCAGGGTTAATTCACATGGCTACACCTTC
V gene: TRBV6-5; J gene: TRBJ2-7; clone size: many; D gene: TRBD1; CDR3 protein: CASSYSPRDRGHEQYF; CDR3 DNA: TGTGCCAGCAGTTACTCCCCTAGAGACAGGGGCCACGAGCAGTACTTC
V gene: TRBV14; J gene: TRBJ1-2; clone size: -; D gene: -; CDR3 protein: CASSQSLGYGYTF; CDR3 DNA: TGTGCCAGCAGCCAATCCCTCGGCTATGGCTACACCTTC
V gene: TRBV6-2/TRBV6-3; J gene: TRBJ2-2; clone size: -; D gene: -; CDR3 protein: CASRESGTGELFF; CDR3 DNA: TGTGCCAGCCGAGAATCGGGGACCGGGGAGCTGTTTTTT
V gene: TRBV12-3/TRBV12-4; J gene: TRBJ2-2; clone size: many; D gene: TRBD2; CDR3 protein: CASSQRISGSDTGELFF; CDR3 DNA: TGTGCCAGCAGCCAGAGGATTAGCGGGTCTGACACCGGGGAGCTGTTTTTT
V gene: TRBV24-1; J gene: TRBJ2-1; clone size: many; D gene: TRBD1; CDR3 protein: CATSDFGIPTGGSEHYNEQFF; CDR3 DNA: TGTGCCACCAGTGATTTTGGGATCCCGACAGGGGGATCGGAACACTACAATGAGCAGTTCTTC
V gene: TRBV20-1; J gene: TRBJ2-7; clone size: -; D gene: -; CDR3 protein: CSARDAEPYEQYF; CDR3 DNA: TGCAGTGCTAGAGACGCGGAGCCCTACGAGCAGTACTTC
V gene: TRBV28; J gene: TRBJ1-3; clone size: many; D gene: -; CDR3 protein: CASRFPRRQGRDTIYF; CDR3 DNA: TGTGCCAGCAGATTCCCCCGCCGGCAAGGGAGGGACACCATATATTTT
V gene: TRBV28; J gene: TRBJ2-5; clone size: many; D gene: TRBD1; CDR3 protein: CASGTGASETQYF; CDR3 DNA: TGTGCCAGCGGGACAGGGGCTTCAGAGACCCAGTACTTC
V gene: TRBV7-8; J gene: TRBJ2-1; clone size: -; D gene: -; CDR3 protein: CASSLRDFTRGQFF; CDR3 DNA: TGTGCCAGCAGCTTACGGGACTTCACGCGCGGGCAGTTCTTC
V gene: TRBV24-1; J gene: TRBJ2-1; clone size: -; D gene: -; CDR3 protein: CATSDFSVGGSYNEQFF; CDR3 DNA: TGTGCCACCAGTGATTTCTCAGTGGGAGGATCCTACAATGAGCAGTTCTTC
V gene: TRBV19; J gene: TRBJ1-4; clone size: -; D gene: -; CDR3 protein: CASSIGWQNEKLFF; CDR3 DNA: TGTGCCAGTAGTATAGGGTGGCAGAATGAAAAACTGTTTTTT
V gene: TRBV7-9; J gene: TRBJ2-4; clone size: few; D gene: -; CDR3 protein: CASSLMGELGKNIQYF; CDR3 DNA: TGTGCCAGCAGCTTGATGGGGGAGTTGGGCAAAAACATTCAGTACTTC
V gene: TRBV19; J gene: TRBJ1-1; clone size: few; D gene: -; CDR3 protein: CASYKNTEAFF; CDR3 DNA: TGTGCCAGTTACAAGAACACTGAAGCTTTCTTT
V gene: TRBV12-3/TRBV12-4; J gene: TRBJ2-2; clone size: few; D gene: -; CDR3 protein: CASSSQPIPNTGELFF; CDR3 DNA: TGTGCCAGCAGTTCGCAACCAATACCGAACACCGGGGAGCTGTTTTTT
V gene: TRBV27; J gene: TRBJ2-1; clone size: -; D gene: TRBD1; CDR3 protein: CASSLPPLAGGHHNEQFF; CDR3 DNA: TGTGCCAGCAGTTTACCCCCTTTGGCAGGGGGCCATCACAATGAGCAGTTCTTC
V gene: TRBV24-1; J gene: TRBJ2-5; clone size: many; D gene: TRBD1; CDR3 protein: CATSDGQGAWVGETQYF; CDR3 DNA: TGTGCCACCAGTGATGGGCAGGGGGCATGGGTGGGGGAGACCCAGTACTTC
V gene: TRBV6-1; J gene: TRBJ2-3; clone size: many; D gene: TRBD1; CDR3 protein: CASEVGITGADTQYF; CDR3 DNA: TGTGCCAGCGAGGTCGGGATTACAGGGGCAGATACGCAGTATTTT
V gene: TRBV12-3/TRBV12-4; J gene: TRBJ1-2; clone size: many; D gene: -; CDR3 protein: CASTPAGVDFGYTF; CDR3 DNA: TGTGCCAGCACCCCCGCCGGGGTAGATTTTGGCTACACCTTC